This is a list of T cell receptor beta chains from one sample in a study of blood T cell repertoires in COVID-19. The protocol was immunoSEQ multiplex PCR, while the TCRdb copy is restricted to in-frame clones and leaves out a portion. The sample has about 200,000 clones, 82% seen once; the top ten hold approximately 10%. The sequenced sample was PBMCs or T cells enriched from blood (not recorded which). These receptors all stem from a middle-aged man who had recovered from COVID-19. Each CDR3 is given with its conserved first and last residue. A D gene is named only where the DNA matches it firmly. Expanded clones get a size class; other rows say once, few or many, or leave the size out.

V	D	size	J	DNA	CDR3
TRBV28	.	.	TRBJ2-7	TGTGCCAGCAGTTATTACAGGGCGCAGCAGTACTTC	CASSYYRAQQYF
TRBV11-2	.	.	TRBJ2-1	TGTGCCAGCAGCTTACCGTACAATGAGCAGTTCTTC	CASSLPYNEQFF
TRBV4-3	TRBD2	.	TRBJ2-1	TGCGCCAGCAGCCAGTTACTAGCGGGACGTGGGAATGAGCAGTTCTTC	CASSQLLAGRGNEQFF
TRBV3-1/TRBV3-2	.	.	TRBJ2-5	TGTGCCAGCAGCCAAGATCAGGGTCGGGAGACCCAGTACTTC	CASSQDQGRETQYF
TRBV4-1	TRBD1	.	TRBJ1-5	TGCGCCAGCAGCCTACGATCCCTTGACAGGGGCAATCAGCCCCAGCATTTT	CASSLRSLDRGNQPQHF
TRBV11-2	TRBD2	.	TRBJ2-5	TGTGCCAGCAGCCCACTAGCGGGAGTAAGAACAGAGACCCAGTACTTC	CASSPLAGVRTETQYF
TRBV20-1	.	few	TRBJ1-2	TGCAGTGCCCCGGAACTAGGCTACACCTTC	CSAPELGYTF
TRBV4-3	TRBD1	.	TRBJ2-2	TGCGCCAGCAGCACGGACAGGGAAACCGGGGAGCTGTTTTTT	CASSTDRETGELFF
TRBV28	TRBD1	.	TRBJ1-1	TGTGCCAGCAGTTTCACAGGGGGGGGGACTGAAGCTTTCTTT	CASSFTGGGTEAFF
TRBV5-1	.	.	TRBJ1-4	TGCGCCAGCAGCCCTAAAGGGGGGGGCCGGGAAAAACTGTTTTTT	CASSPKGGGREKLFF
TRBV30	TRBD2	.	TRBJ2-7	TGTGCCTGGAGTGTACGGAAGTCTAGCGGGAGAGGCTTCGAGCAGTACTTC	CAWSVRKSSGRGFEQYF
TRBV19	TRBD1	.	TRBJ1-1	TGTGCCAGTAGTTCCGGAGGGGGCCCTAGTGAAGCTTTCTTT	CASSSGGGPSEAFF
TRBV5-4	TRBD2	.	TRBJ2-4	TGTGCCAGCAGCTTGGGTTACGGGGGGGCCAAAAACATTCAGTACTTC	CASSLGYGGAKNIQYF
TRBV7-2	.	.	TRBJ1-2	TGTGCCAGCAGCTTCTGGACAGACCGAGGCTACACCTTC	CASSFWTDRGYTF